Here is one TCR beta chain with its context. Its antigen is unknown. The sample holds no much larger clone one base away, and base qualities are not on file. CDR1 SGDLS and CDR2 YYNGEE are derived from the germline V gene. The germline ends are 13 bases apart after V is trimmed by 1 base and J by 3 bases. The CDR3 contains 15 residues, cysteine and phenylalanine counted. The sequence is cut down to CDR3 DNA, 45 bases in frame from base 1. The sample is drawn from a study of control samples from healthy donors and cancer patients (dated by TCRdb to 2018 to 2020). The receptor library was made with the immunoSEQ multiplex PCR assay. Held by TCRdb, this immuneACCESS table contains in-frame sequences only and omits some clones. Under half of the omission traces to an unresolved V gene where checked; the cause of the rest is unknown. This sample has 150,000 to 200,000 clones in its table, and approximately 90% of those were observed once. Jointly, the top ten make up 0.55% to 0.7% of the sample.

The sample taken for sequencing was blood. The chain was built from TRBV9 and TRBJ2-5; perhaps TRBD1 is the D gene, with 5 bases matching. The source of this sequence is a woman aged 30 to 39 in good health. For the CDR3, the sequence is CASSVSPGNKETQYF. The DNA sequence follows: TGTGCCAGCAGCGTAAGTCCAGGGAATAAAGAGACCCAGTACTTC.